This T cell receptor (beta chain) was identified during a study of HIV-infected patients and healthy controls. Overall study results and limits: Significantly higher mean Gini indices appeared in HIV-infected repertoires, possibly reflecting oligoclonality. Healthy controls carried many MAIT alpha-chain CDR3s, while HIV+ repertoires had few.

The CDR3 consists of 19 residues. Germline CDR1 and CDR2: SEHNR and FQNEAQ (reference sequence). Trimming took 2 bases from V and 0 from J; bases not matched to a gene: 10. This clonotype was counted between two and nine times. Its antigen is not known. Alpha and beta constant-region primers primed reverse transcription of around 540 ng RNA. Using multiplexing indices, alpha and beta chain libraries were generated apart by chain-specific third strand synthesis. TCRdb called the 5' RACE reads again in MiXCR, with one record for every CDR3 protein. Here the sample spans fewer than 20,000 distinct CDR3 sequences, roughly 9% being singletons. Whole blood was used without fractionation, so all unsorted peripheral T cells were included.

The gene calls are TRBV7-9 and TRBJ2-3, with TRBD2 matching 11 bases. The sequenced sample consisted of blood. This clonotype originated in an adult in good health. CDR3 nucleotides: TGTGCCAGCAGCTTAAAGGGTGCACGGACTAGCGGGAGCACAGATACGCAGTATTTT. Amino acid sequence: CASSLKGARTSGSTDTQYF.